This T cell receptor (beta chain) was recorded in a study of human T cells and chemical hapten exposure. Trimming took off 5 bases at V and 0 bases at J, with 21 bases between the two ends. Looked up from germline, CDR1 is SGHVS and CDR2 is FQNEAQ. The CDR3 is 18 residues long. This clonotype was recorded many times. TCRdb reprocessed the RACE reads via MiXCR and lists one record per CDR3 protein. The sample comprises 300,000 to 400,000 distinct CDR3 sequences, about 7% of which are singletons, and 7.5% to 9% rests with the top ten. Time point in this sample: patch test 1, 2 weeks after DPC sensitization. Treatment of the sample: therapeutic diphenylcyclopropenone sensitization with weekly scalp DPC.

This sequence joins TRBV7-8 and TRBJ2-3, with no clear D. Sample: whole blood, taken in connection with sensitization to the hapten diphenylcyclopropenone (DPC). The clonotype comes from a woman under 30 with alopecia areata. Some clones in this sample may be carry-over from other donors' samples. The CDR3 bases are TGTGCCAGCAGCCAACCTGCCCCTACCTACGCTAGCACAGATACGCAGTATTTT. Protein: CASSQPAPTYASTDTQYF.